What follows is one TCR beta chain and its context. This sample stems from a study of T cell changes during pregnancy in multiple sclerosis. Germline CDR1 reads SGHNT; CDR2 reads YENEEA. Trimming removed 0 bases at V and 4 bases at J, with 6 bases between. The CDR3 length is 13 residues. Only in-frame clones appear in the TCRdb table, and some are missing; sequencing was by immunoSEQ multiplex PCR. This table holds tens of thousands of clones, 90% to 95% found once. Sequencing was performed on CD4+ T cells from peripheral blood mononuclear cells, taken in the third trimester of pregnancy. The J gene is TRBJ2-5, the V gene TRBV11-3; D is possibly TRBD1 (5 bases). The TCR comes from a female donor in good health, enrolled as a control in a pregnancy study. Here the CDR3 reads CASSLDQGETQYF. As DNA, the CDR3 is TGTGCCAGCAGCTTAGATCAGGGAGAGACCCAGTACTTC.